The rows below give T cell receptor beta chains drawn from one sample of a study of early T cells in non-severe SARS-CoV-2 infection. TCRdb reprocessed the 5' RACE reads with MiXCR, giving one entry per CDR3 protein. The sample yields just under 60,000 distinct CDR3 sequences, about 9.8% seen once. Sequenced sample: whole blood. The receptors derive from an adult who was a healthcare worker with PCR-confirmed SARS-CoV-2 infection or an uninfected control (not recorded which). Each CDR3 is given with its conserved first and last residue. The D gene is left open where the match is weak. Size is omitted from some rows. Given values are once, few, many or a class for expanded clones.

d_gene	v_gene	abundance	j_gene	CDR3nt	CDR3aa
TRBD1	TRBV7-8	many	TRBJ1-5	TGTGCCAGCAGCAGGACAGGGGGAGGTCAGCCCCAGCATTTT	CASSRTGGGQPQHF
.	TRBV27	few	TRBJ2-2	TGTGCCAGCAGTTTATCCCGGACGGTGAACACCGGGGAGCTGTTTTTT	CASSLSRTVNTGELFF
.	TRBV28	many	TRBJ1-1	TGTGCCAGCAATCCTTGGGGGGCAGGCTTGAACACTGAAGCTTTCTTT	CASNPWGAGLNTEAFF
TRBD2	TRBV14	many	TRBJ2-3	TGTGCCAGCAGCCAAGAGCGGGGGGGATTCACAGATACGCAGTATTTT	CASSQERGGFTDTQYF
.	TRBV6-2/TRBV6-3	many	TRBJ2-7	TGTGCCAGCAGCCTCACCGCCACCTCCTACGAGCAGTACTTC	CASSLTATSYEQYF
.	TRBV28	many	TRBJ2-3	TGTGCCAGCAGTTTCTACAGGGCCAGCACAGATACGCAGTATTTT	CASSFYRASTDTQYF
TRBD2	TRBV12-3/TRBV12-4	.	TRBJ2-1	TGTGCCAGCAGGAAACTAGCGGGAGCATTCAATGAGCAGTTCTTC	CASRKLAGAFNEQFF
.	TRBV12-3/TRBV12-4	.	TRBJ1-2	TGTGCCAGCAGTCCGTGGGCGGGTAGCTATGGCTACACCTTC	CASSPWAGSYGYTF
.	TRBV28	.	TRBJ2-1	TGTGCCAGCAGCCCAGGGGTTAATTCCTACAATGAGCAGTTCTTC	CASSPGVNSYNEQFF
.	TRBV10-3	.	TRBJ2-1	TGTGCCATCAGTGACGGGGGGCGGGCGAGAGCAGCATACAATGAGCAGTTCTTC	CAISDGGRARAAYNEQFF
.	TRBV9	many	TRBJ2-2	TGTGCCAGCAGCGTAGGGTGGGCCGGGGAGCTGTTTTTT	CASSVGWAGELFF
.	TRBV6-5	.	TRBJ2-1	TGTGCCAGCAGTTACTTAAGGGAGACGGGCAATGAGCAGTTCTTC	CASSYLRETGNEQFF
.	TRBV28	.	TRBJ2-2	TGTGCCAGCAGTTCTAACGTCGAGAACACCGGGGAGCTGTTTTTT	CASSSNVENTGELFF
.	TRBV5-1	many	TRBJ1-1	TGCGCCAGCAGCACGGGCCCTGCGAACACTGAAGCTTTCTTT	CASSTGPANTEAFF
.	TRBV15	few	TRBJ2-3	TGTGCCACCAGCAGAGGGGAGCATACGCAGTATTTT	CATSRGEHTQYF
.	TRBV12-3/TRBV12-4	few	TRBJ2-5	TGTGCCAGCAGTTTAGGTGGGGGGCGCGGAGAGACCCAGTACTTC	CASSLGGGRGETQYF
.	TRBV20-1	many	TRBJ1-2	TGCAGTGCAAAGAGAGAAACTAACTATGGCTACACCTTC	CSAKRETNYGYTF
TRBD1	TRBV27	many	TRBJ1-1	TGTGCCACCCTTAGGACAGGGGCGACTGAAGCTTTCTTT	CATLRTGATEAFF
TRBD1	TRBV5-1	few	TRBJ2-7	TGCGCCAGCAGCTGGACAGGGGGAGTGTACGAGCAGTACTTC	CASSWTGGVYEQYF
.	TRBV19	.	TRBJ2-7	TGTGCCAGTAGTGGGGCGGGGTTCTACGAGCAGTACTTC	CASSGAGFYEQYF
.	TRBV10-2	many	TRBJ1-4	TGCGCCAGCAGTGAGTCCGGTCCCATGGAAAAACTGTTTTTT	CASSESGPMEKLFF
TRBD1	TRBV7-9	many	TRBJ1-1	TGTGCCAGCACCGCGACAGGGGGCGCGGTTGAAGCTTTCTTT	CASTATGGAVEAFF
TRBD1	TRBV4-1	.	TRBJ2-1	TGCGCCAGCAGCCAAGATTCGACAGGGAACTACAATGAGCAGTTCTTC	CASSQDSTGNYNEQFF
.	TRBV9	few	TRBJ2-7	TGTGCCAGCAGCGCCGGGGACCACTACGAGCAGTACTTC	CASSAGDHYEQYF
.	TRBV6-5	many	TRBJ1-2	TGTGCCAGCAGTTGGACAGCTAACTATGGCTACACCTTC	CASSWTANYGYTF
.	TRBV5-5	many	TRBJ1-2	TGTGCCAGCAGCCCGGGCTTCTATGGCTACACCTTC	CASSPGFYGYTF
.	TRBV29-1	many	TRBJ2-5	TGCAGCGTTGCGTCATCCCAAGAGACCCAGTACTTC	CSVASSQETQYF
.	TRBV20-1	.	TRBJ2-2	TGCAGTGCTAGGGTGGAGGGGGACACCGGGGAGCTGTTTTTT	CSARVEGDTGELFF